These 10 T cell receptor beta chains originate from one sample sequenced in a study of cytotoxic CD8 clonotypes in ibrutinib-treated CLL. The data were produced by immunoSEQ multiplex PCR, yet TCRdb's version contains in-frame clones alone and is incomplete. Seen here are tens of thousands of clones, around two thirds observed once, and the top ten hold roughly 51%. The material sequenced was PBMCs, taken after 24 months of ibrutinib treatment. These receptors all come from a human donor with chronic lymphocytic leukemia.

This chain uses TRBV4-1 with TRBJ2-3; 8 nucleotides agree with TRBD2. With V trimmed by 0 bases and J by 3 bases, 2 bases remained unmatched. Germline lookup yields CDR1 MGHRA and CDR2 YSYEKL. The CDR3 sequence is 15 residues long. CDR3 loop: CASSQERGETDTQYF. CDR3 DNA sequence: TGCGCCAGCAGCCAAGAGCGGGGGGAGACAGATACGCAGTATTTT.

This chain joins TRBV21-1 and TRBJ2-7; the D call in the table, TRBD2, was not verified against the DNA. TRBV21-1 is a listed pseudogene. This CDR3 has 16 residues. The CDR3 region has the DNA TGTGCCAGCAGAGAGAAACTAGCGGCGCACCCCTACGAGCAGTACTTC. This gives the protein CASREKLAAHPYEQYF.

V is TRBV30 and J is TRBJ2-6; the D is unclear. V shed 3 bases and J shed 0 bases, with 0 bases lying between them. The CDR3 loop spans 12 amino acids. Germline V lookup: CDR1 GTSNPN, CDR2 SVGIG (reference sequence). The CDR3 loop is CAWSSGANVLTF. The CDR3, as DNA: TGTGCCTGGAGCTCTGGGGCCAACGTCCTGACTTTC.

This clone has a handful of counts. The chain has TRBV28 and TRBJ2-7, with 9 bases fitting TRBD1. The germline gives CDR1 MDHEN, CDR2 SYDVKM. This CDR3 spans 16 amino acids. Trimming took 6 bases from V and 1 from J; bases not matched to a gene: 10. The CDR3 DNA reads TGTGCCAGCAGGGCGACCGGGACAGGGACGTCCTACGAGCAGTACTTC. Translated: CASRATGTGTSYEQYF. Variable domain in full (rest from reference TRBV28 and TRBJ2-7): DVKVTQSSRYLVKRTGEKVFLECVQDMDHENMFWYRQDPGLGLRLIYFSYDVKMKEKGDIPEGYSVSREKKERFSLILESASTNQTSMYLCASRATGTGTSYEQYFGPGTRLTVT.

The chain carries TRBV7-3 and TRBJ2-3, with TRBD2 identical over 10 bases. This CDR3 region has 16 residues. The trim removed 4 bases at V and 6 bases at J, leaving 10 bases unmatched. CDR1 is SGHTA and CDR2 is FQGTGA in the germline V gene. The CDR3 DNA reads TGTGCCAGCAGCTCCCAAGCGGGGGGGCCGAAGGATACGCAGTATTTT. As protein: CASSSQAGGPKDTQYF.

The chain joins TRBV6-6 to TRBJ1-1; D unclear. The CDR3 loop spans 13 amino acids. Trimming left V 2 bases short and J 8 bases short, with 12 bases between. Germline V CDR1 and CDR2: MNHNY, SVGAGI (reference sequence). CDR3 residues: CASSYEGRSEAFF. CDR3 in DNA: TGTGCCAGCAGTTACGAAGGACGCTCCGAAGCTTTCTTT.

This chain joins TRBV11-2 and TRBJ2-4; 8 bases agree with TRBD1. Germline values: CDR1 SGHAT, CDR2 FQNNGV. V was pared by 5 bases and J by 7 bases, with 10 bases of the junction left unmatched. This CDR3 region has 15 residues. The CDR3 DNA reads as TGTGCCAGCAGCGCCTTCAGGGGGCCGCGGAACATTCAGTACTTC. It is translated as CASSAFRGPRNIQYF.

In nucleotides, the CDR3 is TGTGCCAGCAGTGAATACGCGAACACCGGGGAGCTGTTTTTT. Translated, it gives CASSEYANTGELFF. The V gene is TRBV6-1, the J gene TRBJ2-2; D unresolved. The V end lost 2 bases, the J end lost 0 bases, and 4 bases lay between the germline ends. Per the germline V gene, CDR1 is MNHNS and CDR2 is SASEGT. CDR3 length equals 14 residues.

The rearrangement joins TRBV7-9 to TRBJ2-7, with 8 bases matching TRBD1. This CDR3 region has 15 residues. V was clipped by 1 base and J by 5 bases; unmatched bases: 7. Looked up from germline, CDR1 is SEHNR and CDR2 is FQNEAQ (reference sequence). CDR3 nucleotides: TGTGCCAGCAGCTTAGGGACAGGGTGGGCGGACGAGCAGTACTTC. Translated: CASSLGTGWADEQYF.

This clone is judged medium-sized. The chain links TRBV5-6 to TRBJ2-3; TRBD1 or TRBD2 may be the D gene (5 bases each). Trimming pared 0 bases from V and 3 bases from J, leaving 11 bases between. This CDR3 has 15 amino acids. CDR1 SGHDT and CDR2 YYEEEE come from the germline V gene. The CDR3 protein is CASSLGSWGTDTQYF. CDR3 in DNA: TGTGCCAGCAGCTTGGGGTCCTGGGGGACAGATACGCAGTATTTT.